The clone carrying this T cell receptor beta chain has at least ten counts. Its antigen is unidentified. One entry per CDR3 protein, called by TCRdb with MiXCR from the reads. This table holds 450,000 to 650,000 distinct CDR3 sequences, approximately 25% found once. This record comes from a study of T cell repertoires in cytomegalovirus infection. On the study more broadly: TCR beta signatures that were public indicated CMV infection and matching HLA type.

Overall study results and limits: The ex vivo response was dominated by HLA-C-restricted CMV-specific TCR beta clonotypes. Public TCR beta family frequency separated CMV-and-HLA carriers, including in an independent cohort.

This clonotype was obtained from a human donor in good health (CMV status not recorded). Some clones in this sample may be carry-over from other donors' samples. Source material: PBMCs.

The CDR3 protein is CASSLGQLNEQFF. CDR3 sequence (DNA): TGTGCCAGCAGTCTCGGACAGCTCAATGAGCAGTTCTTC. The chain carries TRBV12-3 or TRBV12-4 and TRBJ2-1; D is possibly TRBD1 (6 bases). The CDR3 runs 13 residues. V shed 5 bases and J shed 6 bases, with 11 bases lying between them.